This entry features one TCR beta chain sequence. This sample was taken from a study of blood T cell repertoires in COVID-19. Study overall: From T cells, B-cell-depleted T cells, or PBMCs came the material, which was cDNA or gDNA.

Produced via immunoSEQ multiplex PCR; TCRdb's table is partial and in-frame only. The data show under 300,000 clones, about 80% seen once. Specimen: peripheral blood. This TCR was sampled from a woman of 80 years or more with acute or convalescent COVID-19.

CDR3 nucleotide sequence: TGTGCCAGCTCACTTGACCAAGAGGCCCCTCAGCCCCAGCATTTT. This codes for CASSLDQEAPQPQHF. V usage is TRBV18 and J usage is TRBJ1-5; no clear D. This CDR3 is built from 15 residues. Germline values: CDR1 KGHSH, CDR2 LQKENI. V dropped 4 bases and J dropped 6 bases, with 16 bases sitting between them.